A single sample is the source of the 6 T cell receptor beta chains below, sequenced in a study of blood T cell repertoires in COVID-19. Data came from immunoSEQ multiplex PCR; TCRdb stores just in-frame clones and leaves some out. Among over 200,000 clones listed, about 85% were seen once. The sample was PBMCs or T cells enriched from blood (not recorded which). Receptor source: a man aged 25 to 45 who had recovered from COVID-19.

This clone was counted a single time. The chain carries TRBV3-1 (or the pseudogene TRBV3-2) and TRBJ1-2, with a tentative D call TRBD1 (5 bases). The germline CDR1 and CDR2 sequences are LGHDT and YNNKEL (reference sequence). The CDR3 runs 12 residues. Trimming removed 4 bases at V and 4 bases at J, with 7 bases between. CDR3 residues: CASSRDSYGYTF. Written as DNA, the CDR3 is TGTGCCAGCAGCCGCGACAGCTATGGCTACACCTTC.

Concerning this clone: At one end the junction does not follow the germline gene, possibly because of a read error. The chain recombines TRBV12-3 or TRBV12-4 with TRBJ2-4; 7 nucleotides line up with TRBD1. The CDR3 consists of 12 residues. This CDR3 is CASSLSGQQGHF. In DNA form, the CDR3 reads TGTGCCAGCAGTTTATCGGGACAGCAAGGGCACTTC.

The genes are TRBV7-2 and TRBJ1-1; possibly TRBD1 for D (5 bases). V lost 5 bases and J 0 bases, leaving 10 bases between the germline ends. The CDR3 runs 14 residues. The V gene's germline CDR1 is SGHTA and CDR2 FQGNSA. For the CDR3, the DNA is TGTGCCAGCAGCCCCCCAGGGTTGAACACTGAAGCTTTCTTT. Encoded protein: CASSPPGLNTEAFF.

This chain joins TRBV4-3 and TRBJ2-2; 10 nucleotides line up with TRBD2. CDR1 and CDR2 from the germline V gene are LGHNA and YSLEER. This CDR3 has 20 residues. J was trimmed by 1 base and V by 4 bases; bases with no gene match: 15. CDR3 protein: CASSREEGSGGLLNTGELFF. CDR3 DNA: TGCGCCAGCAGCCGAGAGGAGGGTAGCGGGGGGCTTTTGAACACCGGGGAGCTGTTTTTT.

The chain links TRBV2 to TRBJ1-5; TRBD1 agrees at 8 bases. The CDR3 loop spans 14 amino acids. CDR1 is SNHLY and CDR2 is FYNNEI in the germline V gene. V shed 8 bases, J shed 7 bases, and the junction held 10 bases outside the gene matches. The CDR3 spells CASGGGQGGQPQHF. The CDR3 DNA sequence: TGTGCCAGCGGGGGAGGACAGGGTGGCCAGCCCCAGCATTTT.

The table lists this clone with a count of one. The rearrangement links TRBV19 to TRBJ2-3; 8 nucleotides align to TRBD2. The V segment lost 4 bases and the J segment 1 base; nucleotides outside the gene matches: 1. Per germline, CDR1 LNHDA and CDR2 SQIVND (reference sequence). The CDR3 totals 14 residues. CDR3 in DNA: TGTGCCAGTAGTACGGGAGGGGGCACAGATACGCAGTATTTT. It specifies CASSTGGGTDTQYF.